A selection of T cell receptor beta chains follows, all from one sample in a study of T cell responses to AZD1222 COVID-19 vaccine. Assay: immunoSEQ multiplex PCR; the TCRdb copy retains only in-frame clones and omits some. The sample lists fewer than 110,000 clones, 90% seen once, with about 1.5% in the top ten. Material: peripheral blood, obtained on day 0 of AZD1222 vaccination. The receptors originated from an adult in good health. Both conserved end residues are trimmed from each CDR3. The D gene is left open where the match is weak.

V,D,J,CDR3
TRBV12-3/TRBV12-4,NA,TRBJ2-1,ASGAELGEQF
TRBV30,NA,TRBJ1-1,AWSVWLTEAF
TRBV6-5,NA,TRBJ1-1,ASSSDRNTEAF
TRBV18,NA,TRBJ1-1,ASSPGGAASRAF
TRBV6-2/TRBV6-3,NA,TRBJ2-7,ASSYPQKPYEQY
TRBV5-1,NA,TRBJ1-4,ASSGENEKLF
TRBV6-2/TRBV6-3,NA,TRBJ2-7,ASSYGRGSSYEQY
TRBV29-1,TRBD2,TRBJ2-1,SVDSSGGWNEQF
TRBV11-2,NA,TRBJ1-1,ASSQGGGGLGEAF
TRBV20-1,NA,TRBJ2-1,SADSHNEQF
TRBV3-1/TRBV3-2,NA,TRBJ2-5,ASSAAGLVETQY
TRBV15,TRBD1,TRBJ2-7,ATSSTPEGQMH
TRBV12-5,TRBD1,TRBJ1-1,ASGLARQGIDLEAF
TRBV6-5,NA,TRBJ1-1,ASSYSGITEAF
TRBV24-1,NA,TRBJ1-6,ATSDGTLGDSPLH
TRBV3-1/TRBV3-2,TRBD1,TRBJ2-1,ASSQDTGGYNEQF
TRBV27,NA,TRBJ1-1,ASSLSRMTEAF
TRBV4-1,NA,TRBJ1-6,ASSQVQGSSYNSPLH
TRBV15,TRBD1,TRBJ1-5,ATSTPGQGNQPQH
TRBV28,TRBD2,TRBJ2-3,ASSPSGGVGTDTQY
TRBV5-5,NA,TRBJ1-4,ASSGHEKLF
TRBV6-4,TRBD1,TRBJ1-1,ASRTGPQDTEAF
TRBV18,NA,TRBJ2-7,ASSPGRGQGGEQY
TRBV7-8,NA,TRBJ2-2,ASSSVRAYDSETGELF
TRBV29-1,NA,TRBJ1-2,SVEVGGYYGYT
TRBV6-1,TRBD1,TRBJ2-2,AVLQGVHTGELF